These 9 T cell receptor beta chains were all obtained from the same sample, sequenced in a study of cytomegalovirus exposure and HLA in healthy donors. TCRdb keeps only in-frame clones here, not all; method: immunoSEQ multiplex PCR. There are just under 150,000 clones in the sample; 87% occur only once, and 4.5% lies in the top ten. The sequenced sample was PBMCs. The receptors derive from a man aged 18 to 30 in good health and CMV-seropositive.

The chain is built from TRBV11-2 and TRBJ2-7, with TRBD2 matching 14 bases. The CDR3 runs 17 residues. J lost 7 bases, V lost 3 bases, and 11 bases had no gene match. Germline CDR1 and CDR2: SGHAT and FQNNGV. The CDR3 DNA is TGTGCCAGCAGCTTCGAGGGACTAGCGGGAGTTTTAGGGGAGCAGTACTTC. As protein: CASSFEGLAGVLGEQYF. Together with reference TRBV11-2 and TRBJ2-7, the CDR3 gives the full variable domain: EAGVAQSPRYKIIEKRQSVAFWCNPISGHATLYWYQQILGQGPKLLIQFQNNGVVDDSQLPKDRFSAERLKGVDSTLKIQPAKLEDSAVYLCASSFEGLAGVLGEQYFGPGTRLTVT.

This CDR3 is CASSSYSGANVLTF. The CDR3 bases are TGCGCCAGCAGCTCCTACTCTGGGGCCAACGTCCTGACTTTC. The chain uses TRBV5-1 and TRBJ2-6; D not resolved. The CDR3 is 14 residues long. Trimming cost V 3 bases and J 0 bases, with 4 bases left between them. Germline-derived CDR1 and CDR2 are SGHRS and YFSETQ.

The chain uses TRBV25-1 and TRBJ2-1; 8 nucleotides agree with TRBD2. Germline V gene lookup returns CDR1 MGHDK and CDR2 SYGVNS. Germline trimming cut 2 bases from V and 4 bases from J; bases unmatched to any gene: 7. The CDR3 has 16 residues. In nucleotides, the CDR3 is TGTGCCAGCAGTGAAGGGCTTGCGGGGGGATACAATGAGCAGTTCTTC. It specifies CASSEGLAGGYNEQFF. Filled out from reference TRBV25-1 and TRBJ2-1, the complete variable domain reads EADIYQTPRYLVIGTGKKITLECSQTMGHDKMYWYQQDPGMELHLIHYSYGVNSTEKGDLSSESTVSRIRTEHFPLTLESARPSHTSQYLCASSEGLAGGYNEQFFGPGTRLTVL.

The rearrangement joins TRBV6-5 to TRBJ1-3, with D perhaps matching TRBD1 (5 bases). Trimming removed 7 bases from V and 4 bases from J, with 17 bases in between. Per germline, CDR1 MNHEY and CDR2 SVGAGI. The CDR3 is made up of 15 amino acids. The DNA for the CDR3 is TGTGCCAGCACTCTGACCGGGACTCAAGGAAACACCATATATTTT. This translates into CASTLTGTQGNTIYF.

The chain employs TRBV6-1 and TRBJ1-4; 7 bases align to TRBD1. The V gene end was trimmed by 5 bases and the J gene end by 5 bases; junction bases not matched to a gene: 5. This CDR3 spans 14 amino acids. CDR1 and CDR2 from the germline V gene are MNHNS and SASEGT. The DNA for the CDR3 is TGTGCCAGCAGTAGACAGGGCCAAAATGAAAAACTGTTTTTT. It encodes CASSRQGQNEKLFF.

This chain uses TRBV23-1 with TRBJ2-6; D remains unclear. Being an ORF, TRBV23-1 has a function that is uncertain. Between the trimmed V and J ends, which lost 4 bases and 3 bases, there was a span of 7 bases. The CDR3 has 14 residues. The CDR3 sequence: CASSPYSGANVLTF. CDR3 coding DNA: TGCGCCAGCAGTCCATACAGTGGGGCCAACGTCCTGACTTTC.

V usage is TRBV5-1 and J usage is TRBJ2-7, with 8 nucleotides matching TRBD2. The CDR3 totals 16 residues. Germline CDR1 reads SGHRS; CDR2 reads YFSETQ. With V trimmed by 0 bases and J by 2 bases, 7 bases remained unmatched. The CDR3 nucleotides are TGCGCCAGCAGCTTGGGGGCGGGGGGAGCCCCCTACGAGCAGTACTTC. Its protein product is CASSLGAGGAPYEQYF.

The chain couples TRBV4-1 to TRBJ2-4, with 7 bases lining up with TRBD2. CDR1 and CDR2 from the germline V gene are MGHRA and YSYEKL. The V segment lost 1 base and the J segment 0 bases; nucleotides outside the gene matches: 3. CDR3 length: 16 amino acids. The chain's CDR3 is CASSQAGRGAKNIQYF. DNA of the CDR3: TGCGCCAGCAGCCAAGCAGGGAGGGGAGCCAAAAACATTCAGTACTTC.

In its sample, this clone was seen once. This chain joins TRBV30 and TRBJ1-1; TRBD1 is a possible D gene (5 bases). Trimming left V 0 bases short and J 3 bases short, with 11 bases between. Germline V gene sequence: CDR1 GTSNPN, CDR2 SVGIG (reference sequence). The CDR3 is made up of 14 amino acids. CDR3 bases: TGTGCCTGGAGTGTTGGGGGGTCGGACACTGAAGCTTTCTTT. Translation gives CAWSVGGSDTEAFF. The full variable domain, with the rest looked up from reference TRBV30 and TRBJ1-1, is SQTIHQWPATLVQPVGSPLSLECTVEGTSNPNLYWYRQAAGRGLQLLFYSVGIGQISSEVPQNLSASRPQDRQFILSSKKLLLSDSGFYLCAWSVGGSDTEAFFGQGTRLTVV.